These T cell receptor beta chains were read from a single sample in a study of monozygotic twins with inflammatory bowel disease. Each CDR3 protein gets one entry in TCRdb, which reprocessed the 5' RACE reads and gives no DNA. The sample is made up of hundreds of thousands of distinct CDR3 sequences, and the top ten hold roughly 5.3% of it. The sequenced sample was blood. Source of these receptors: a human donor with ulcerative colitis or Crohn's disease, or a healthy co-twin of an affected twin (not recorded which). Each CDR3 is given with its conserved first and last residue.

v_call	j_call	cdr3_aa
TRBV3-1	TRBJ2-7	CASSPRQGGAYEQYF
TRBV7-9	TRBJ2-1	CASSASYAYNEQFF
TRBV24-1	TRBJ1-2	CATSDGTTYGYTF
TRBV4-3	TRBJ2-3	CASTLKGTDTQYF
TRBV7-2	TRBJ2-5	CASSLLRVETQYF
TRBV7-9	TRBJ2-7	CASSIGQGVFNEQYF
TRBV7-6	TRBJ1-4	CASSSESTVQKLFF
TRBV12-3/TRBV12-4	TRBJ2-1	CASSFAFNEQFF
TRBV7-9	TRBJ2-5	CASTSYEVGEETQYF
TRBV24-1	TRBJ2-7	CATSDGPATEQYF
TRBV27	TRBJ2-1	CASSFEHSRYNEQFF
TRBV6-2/TRBV6-3	TRBJ1-1	CASTQGHEAFF
TRBV20-1	TRBJ2-7	CSARTHSSYSDARGEQYF
TRBV20-1	TRBJ1-6	CSAPRQGRRSSYNSPLHF
TRBV29-1	TRBJ1-5	CSVGISGASNQPQHF
TRBV7-2	TRBJ2-5	CASSLSVFGQETQYF
TRBV20-1	TRBJ1-2	CSATKPGDRVGGYTF
TRBV5-1	TRBJ2-7	CASSPTTGPYEQYF
TRBV18	TRBJ1-5	CASSSGTGHNQPQHF
TRBV27	TRBJ2-7	CASTARTSGSSYEQYF
TRBV6-5	TRBJ2-1	CASSSVLGNEQFF
TRBV12-3/TRBV12-4	TRBJ1-2	CASSLGPSGDSVSSGYTF
TRBV7-2	TRBJ2-2	CASSGQRTGELFF
TRBV30	TRBJ2-2	CAWSERETGELFF
TRBV5-1	TRBJ2-7	CASSLEGYEQYF
TRBV30	TRBJ2-7	CAWSDRGSYEQYF
TRBV6-1	TRBJ1-1	CASRGPGGVAEAFF
TRBV20-1	TRBJ2-1	CSARGQPGAPRESFF
TRBV11-3	TRBJ2-2	CASSPRTGGAGELFF
TRBV6-1	TRBJ1-5	CASQALGTGVRQPQHF
TRBV9	TRBJ2-1	CASSVDHRYNEQFF
TRBV29-1	TRBJ2-5	CSVNRGPETQYF
TRBV18	TRBJ1-2	CASSQQGTNYGYTF
TRBV15	TRBJ2-1	CATSRGETSGINEQFF
TRBV5-1	TRBJ2-1	CASSLGTGQGLFF
TRBV5-1	TRBJ2-3	CASSLDRQDTDTQYF
TRBV18	TRBJ1-4	CASSAQGPTNEKLFF
TRBV7-2	TRBJ1-2	CASSPRDHYGYTF
TRBV30	TRBJ2-5	CAWSGGAGETQYF
TRBV20-1	TRBJ2-6	CSAITGVGANVLTF
TRBV12-3/TRBV12-4	TRBJ1-5	CASSPEGRGRGNQPQHF
TRBV5-1	TRBJ2-1	CASSLGKTGTSGIFRQFF
TRBV7-2	TRBJ1-3	CASSTLQGFTGNTIYF
TRBV18	TRBJ1-2	CASSPDNNYGYTF
TRBV7-9	TRBJ2-1	CASSLVGGGEQFF
TRBV18	TRBJ2-1	CASSRQAGSSYNEQFF
TRBV7-9	TRBJ2-7	CASSKAGGSYEQYF
TRBV20-1	TRBJ2-3	CSAKGGARTDTQYF
TRBV12-3/TRBV12-4	TRBJ2-3	CASSFPGGSVEDTQYF
TRBV20-1	TRBJ2-3	CSARKGTDTQYF